Below, 27 T cell receptor beta chains from the same sample are listed, as sequenced in a study of T cells in Graves' hyperthyroidism and ophthalmopathy. What was amplified from RNA transcripts were TCR beta CDR3 regions. The TCR CDR3 was amplified in a first-round RT-PCR using the HTBI primer set. TCRdb re-analysed the multiplex PCR reads in MiXCR, keeping a single row per CDR3 protein. The table has fewer than 350,000 distinct CDR3 sequences, approximately 18% seen once. The sample consisted of blood. Receptors were obtained from a woman aged 45-60 years with Graves' hyperthyroidism.

This clonotype has only a few counts. The rearrangement links TRBV2 to TRBJ1-4; D call uncertain. The CDR3 totals 15 residues. Trimming left V 1 base short and J 0 bases short, with 6 bases between. The germline gives CDR1 SNHLY, CDR2 FYNNEI. The CDR3 reads CASSEGGATNEKLFF. CDR3 nucleotide sequence: TGTGCCAGCAGTGAAGGCGGTGCAACTAATGAAAAACTGTTTTTT.

Many counts were recorded for this clonotype. The rearrangement joins TRBV30 to TRBJ2-3; D gene ambiguous. The CDR3 is 13 residues long. Germline V gene sequence: CDR1 GTSNPN, CDR2 SVGIG (reference sequence). V lost 5 bases and J 2 bases, leaving 11 bases between the germline ends. CDR3 amino acids: CAWDRAFTDTQYF. The CDR3 DNA reads TGTGCCTGGGATCGGGCCTTCACAGATACGCAGTATTTT. The whole variable domain, remainder taken from reference TRBV30 and TRBJ2-3, is SQTIHQWPATLVQPVGSPLSLECTVEGTSNPNLYWYRQAAGRGLQLLFYSVGIGQISSEVPQNLSASRPQDRQFILSSKKLLLSDSGFYLCAWDRAFTDTQYFGPGTRLTVL.

This clonotype was counted ten times or more. The chain joins TRBV12-3 or TRBV12-4 to TRBJ2-3; 7 nucleotides agree with TRBD2. CDR3 size: 14 residues. The J segment lost 2 bases and the V segment lost 5 bases, leaving 4 bases of the junction unmatched. Here the CDR3 reads CASSPSGSTDTQYF. The CDR3 region has the DNA TGTGCCAGCAGTCCTAGCGGATCCACAGATACGCAGTATTTT.

At least ten counts were recorded for this clonotype. The rearrangement links TRBV6-1 to TRBJ2-7; 10 bases fit TRBD1. The CDR3 has 15 residues. In germline, CDR1 is MNHNS, CDR2 SASEGT. The V and J ends lost 6 bases and 0 bases, in that order; junction bases with no gene match: 5. The CDR3 DNA is TGTGCCAGCAGGACCGGGACAGGGGCCTCCTACGAGCAGTACGTC. The encoded protein is CASRTGTGASYEQYV.

This clonotype was observed a handful of times. V is TRBV20-1 and J is TRBJ1-2, with TRBD1 identical over 8 bases. Trimming took 3 bases from V and 9 from J; bases not matched to a gene: 9. This CDR3 comprises 13 residues. The germline V gene has CDR1 DFQATT and CDR2 SNEGSKA (reference sequence). The DNA of the CDR3 is TGCAGTGCTAGGGGGGACAGGACTCTAAGCTACACCTTC. Translation gives CSARGDRTLSYTF.

This clonotype was counted ten times or more. The CDR3 DNA reads TGCGCCAGCAGCCCCGGGACAGCTACGGATGAGCAGTTCTTC. This sequence encodes CASSPGTATDEQFF. This sequence joins TRBV5-1 and TRBJ2-1, with TRBD1 identical over 7 bases. The V gene's germline CDR1 is SGHRS and CDR2 YFSETQ. Trimming cost V 4 bases and J 8 bases; bases outside gene matches: 9. The CDR3 extends over 14 amino acids.

The genes are TRBV7-9 and TRBJ2-2; 7 bases are a match to TRBD2. The CDR3 has 16 residues. Germline loops: CDR1 SEHNR, CDR2 FQNEAQ (reference sequence). Trimming removed 7 bases from V and 3 bases from J; junction bases left unmatched: 11. DNA of the CDR3: TGTGCCAGCACCCAACTTCGGGGGGTGGACACCGGGGAGCTGTTTTTT. Residues: CASTQLRGVDTGELFF. Filled out from reference TRBV7-9 and TRBJ2-2, the complete variable domain reads DTGVSQNPRHKITKRGQNVTFRCDPISEHNRLYWYRQTLGQGPEFLTYFQNEAQLEKSRLLSDRFSAERPKGSFSTLEIQRTEQGDSAMYLCASTQLRGVDTGELFFGEGSRLTVL.

The chain links TRBV6-2 or TRBV6-3 to TRBJ1-1, with 8 bases that match TRBD1. This CDR3 spans 14 amino acids. Germline lookup yields CDR1 MNHEY and CDR2 SVGEGT. The V gene end was trimmed by 2 bases and the J gene end by 4 bases; junction bases not matched to a gene: 3. The CDR3 nucleotides read TGTGCCAGCAGTTACCGGACAGGGTCCACTGAAGCTTTCTTT. This translates into CASSYRTGSTEAFF.

The CDR3 reads CAISDRAGQPQHF. DNA of the CDR3: TGTGCCATCAGTGATAGGGCCGGTCAGCCCCAGCATTTT. The V call is TRBV10-3, the J call TRBJ1-5; D gene uncertain. V gave up 3 bases and J gave up 6 bases, with 9 bases separating them. The CDR3 is 13 amino acids. Germline V gene sequence: CDR1 ENHRY, CDR2 SYGVKD.

The sample holds many counts of this clonotype. The chain employs TRBV28 and TRBJ2-7; 13 bases fit TRBD2. Germline V lookup: CDR1 MDHEN, CDR2 SYDVKM. This CDR3 is built from 15 residues. V shed 6 bases and J 3 bases; nucleotides not matched to a gene: 5. The CDR3 here is CASSPGLAGDYEQYF. The DNA for the CDR3 is TGTGCCAGCAGCCCCGGACTAGCGGGGGACTACGAGCAGTACTTC.

In this sample, this clonotype turned up a few times. The chain links TRBV7-9 to TRBJ2-2, with 9 positions matching TRBD1. Per the germline V gene, CDR1 is SEHNR and CDR2 is FQNEAQ (reference sequence). The CDR3 is 16 residues long. J was trimmed by 6 bases and V by 5 bases; bases with no gene match: 10. The chain's CDR3 is CASSLTGGAGAGELFF. CDR3 coding DNA: TGTGCCAGCAGCCTCACAGGGGGCGCAGGGGCCGGGGAGCTGTTTTTT.

The chain links TRBV15 to TRBJ2-5; D assignment may be TRBD1 or TRBD2 (7 bases each). The CDR3 runs 15 residues. Germline CDR1 and CDR2: LNHNV and YYDKDF (reference sequence). V lost 5 bases, J lost 5 bases, and 18 bases lay in between. CDR3 sequence (DNA): TGTGCCACCAGCCGCGCAGGGGGGGGGGAGGAGACCCAGTACTTC. Its protein is CATSRAGGGEETQYF.

V and J are TRBV27 and TRBJ1-1; perhaps TRBD1 as D (6 bases). Germline V gene sequence: CDR1 MNHEY, CDR2 SMNVEV (reference sequence). CDR3 length equals 13 residues. Trimming shortened V by 4 bases and J by 4 bases, and 10 bases separated the two germline ends. Here the CDR3 reads CASSYRASTEAFF. Written as DNA, the CDR3 is TGTGCCAGCAGTTACAGGGCTAGCACTGAAGCTTTCTTT.

The chain recombines TRBV9 with TRBJ1-2; TRBD1 is a possible D gene (5 bases). V shed 3 bases and J shed 1 base, with 10 bases lying between them. Per the germline V gene, CDR1 is SGDLS and CDR2 is YYNGEE. The CDR3 sequence is 14 residues long. CDR3 in DNA: TGTGCCAGCAGCGGGGTGGGGGATAACTATGGCTACACCTTC. It specifies CASSGVGDNYGYTF.

This clonotype came up many times. The CDR3 loop reads CASSEALVGDEQFF. The CDR3 DNA sequence: TGTGCCAGCAGTGAAGCGCTTGTAGGGGATGAGCAGTTCTTC. The rearrangement uses TRBV2 and TRBJ2-1, with D maybe TRBD1 (5 bases). Germline V gene sequence: CDR1 SNHLY, CDR2 FYNNEI. The CDR3 runs to 14 residues. The ends were cut back, 0 bases at V and 8 bases at J, with 11 bases in the middle.

V usage is TRBV28 and J usage is TRBJ2-5, with 8 bases aligning to TRBD2. V shed 7 bases, J shed 2 bases, and the junction held 3 bases outside the gene matches. CDR1 is MDHEN and CDR2 is SYDVKM in the germline V gene. This CDR3 has 13 residues. The CDR3, as DNA: TGTGCCAGCACGGGGGGGCCACAAGAGACCCAGTACTTC. Translated: CASTGGPQETQYF.

The sample holds many counts of this clonotype. The chain uses TRBV11-1 and TRBJ2-1, with D possibly matching TRBD2 (5 bases). The V gene lost 5 bases and the J gene lost 8 bases, with 10 bases spanning the gap. This CDR3 has 12 amino acids. Germline CDR1 SGHAT, CDR2 FQDESV (reference sequence). The CDR3 sequence: CASSQHSDEQFF. The CDR3 bases are TGTGCCAGCAGCCAGCATAGCGATGAGCAGTTCTTC.

In this sample, this clonotype turned up a few times. The gene calls are TRBV12-3 or TRBV12-4 and TRBJ1-1; 8 nucleotides line up with TRBD1. The CDR3 is 15 amino acids. The junction had 6 bases not matched to a gene; V was cut back by 5 bases and J by 1 base. The CDR3 reads CASSVGTGPNTEAFF. In nucleotides, the CDR3 is TGTGCCAGCAGTGTTGGGACAGGACCGAACACTGAAGCTTTCTTT.

This clonotype was seen a handful of times. The chain carries TRBV9 and TRBJ1-2, with a possible D match to TRBD1 (6 bases). The CDR3 has 15 amino acids. In germline, CDR1 is SGDLS, CDR2 YYNGEE. Trimming took 0 bases from V and 6 from J, leaving 15 bases between them. For the CDR3, the DNA is TGTGCCAGCAGCGTAGAGGGCACAGGGTCGGATGGCTACACCTTC. This codes for CASSVEGTGSDGYTF. The variable domain in full, with the rest retrieved from reference TRBV9 and TRBJ1-2, is DSGVTQTPKHLITATGQRVTLRCSPRSGDLSVYWYQQSLDQGLQFLIQYYNGEERAKGNILERFSAQQFPDLHSELNLSSLELGDSALYFCASSVEGTGSDGYTFGSGTRLTVV.

This clonotype was seen more than once but under ten times. The chain joins TRBV18 to TRBJ1-6, with D perhaps TRBD1 (6 bases). Trimming took off 5 bases at V and 9 bases at J, with 14 bases between the two ends. CDR1 and CDR2 from the germline V gene are KGHSH and LQKENI. The CDR3 sequence is 14 residues long. For the CDR3, the DNA is TGTGCCAGCTCAGCCTCCGGGACAAGTTCACCCCTCCACTTT. Translation: CASSASGTSSPLHF.

The chain joins TRBV20-1 to TRBJ2-3; the match to TRBD2 covers 7 bases. With 5 bases clipped from V and 5 bases from J, the junction kept 7 bases outside the gene matches. The CDR3 runs 13 residues. Looked up from germline, CDR1 is DFQATT and CDR2 is SNEGSKA (reference sequence). The CDR3 protein is CSAVASGGDTQYF. CDR3 coding DNA: TGCAGTGCTGTAGCATCGGGGGGAGATACGCAGTATTTT.

This chain joins TRBV20-1 and TRBJ2-1; TRBD2 aligns across 10 bases. The CDR3 loop spans 15 amino acids. V gave up 0 bases and J gave up 5 bases; unmatched junction bases: 4. Germline V gene sequence: CDR1 DFQATT, CDR2 SNEGSKA (reference sequence). The CDR3 DNA sequence: TGCAGTGCTAGAGATACTAGCGGGGTGAACAATGAGCAGTTCTTC. Residues: CSARDTSGVNNEQFF.

This clonotype showed up just a few times. As DNA, the CDR3 is TGTGCCAGCGCGGGACGCGGCGGTTCACCCCTCCACTTT. The encoded protein is CASAGRGGSPLHF. This chain uses TRBV27 with TRBJ1-6; a possible D gene is TRBD1 (5 bases). The CDR3 consists of 13 residues. Germline V lookup: CDR1 MNHEY, CDR2 SMNVEV (reference sequence). The V end lost 8 bases, the J end lost 9 bases, and 14 bases lay between the germline ends.

This clonotype appeared a few times. The chain links TRBV9 to TRBJ2-3; possibly TRBD2 for D (6 bases). Deletions cut 4 bases from V and 6 bases from J, with 12 bases between. Germline loops: CDR1 SGDLS, CDR2 YYNGEE. The CDR3 length is 13 residues. The chain's CDR3 is CASSSLARDTQYF. For the CDR3, the DNA is TGTGCCAGCAGCTCCCTAGCGCGGGATACGCAGTATTTT.

This chain connects TRBV4-2 to TRBJ1-4, with TRBD1 identical over 7 bases. The CDR3 runs to 14 residues. Germline loops: CDR1 LGHNA, CDR2 YNFKEQ. V gave up 2 bases and J gave up 6 bases; unmatched junction bases: 3. This CDR3 reads CASSQRDRDEKLFF. CDR3 nucleotides: TGTGCCAGCAGCCAACGAGACAGGGATGAAAAACTGTTTTTT.

The chain links TRBV2 to TRBJ2-1; 10 bases fit TRBD2. The V and J ends lost 6 bases and 6 bases, in that order; junction bases with no gene match: 5. The CDR3 spans 14 residues. Germline values: CDR1 SNHLY, CDR2 FYNNEI. CDR3 protein: CASREGTSANEQFF. The DNA for the CDR3 is TGTGCCAGCAGGGAGGGGACTAGCGCCAATGAGCAGTTCTTC.

The sample holds many counts of this clonotype. The chain joins TRBV5-8 to TRBJ1-1; 7 bases match TRBD1. The ends lost 6 bases at V and 3 bases at J; junction bases unmatched: 8. Germline V gene lookup returns CDR1 SGHTS and CDR2 YDEGEE. This CDR3 comprises 14 residues. In DNA, the CDR3 is TGTGCCAGCACCTGGGAACAGGGGTACACTGAAGCTTTCTTT. The encoded protein is CASTWEQGYTEAFF.